This record concerns one TCR beta chain sequence. The CDR3 length is 14 residues. Germline lookup yields CDR1 ENHRY and CDR2 SYGVKD. V lost 4 bases and J 2 bases, leaving 11 bases between the germline ends. Generated by immunoSEQ multiplex PCR, the TCRdb table keeps only in-frame clones and is missing some. Among nearly 110,000 clones listed, about nine tenths were seen once. The data belong to a study of blood T cell repertoires in COVID-19. The chain uses TRBV10-3 and TRBJ1-2; D gene unclear. Sequencing used peripheral blood. The TCR originated in a young woman with acute or convalescent COVID-19. CDR3 coding DNA: TGTGCCATCAGTGCGGAGGCGGAAAACTATGGCTACACCTTC. Protein: CAISAEAENYGYTF.